The source of this T cell receptor (beta chain) is a study of cytomegalovirus exposure and HLA in healthy donors. Whole-study results and caveats: Cytomegalovirus-associated TCR beta chains were listed, numbering 164. First-cohort TCR clusters were later found to tend to co-occur in the 120 validation repertoires.

This clone was recorded once. Its cognate antigen is unknown. The CDR3 has 15 amino acids. The germline CDR1 and CDR2 sequences are SGHNT and YYREEE (reference sequence). V lost 4 bases, J lost 2 bases, and 6 bases stayed unmatched. Produced via immunoSEQ multiplex PCR; TCRdb's table is partial and in-frame only. The sample consists of about 67,000 clones, roughly 94% of them appearing once. The chain joins TRBV5-4 to TRBJ2-3; 8 nucleotides align to TRBD1. Sample: PBMCs. The origin of this receptor is a woman in her late teens or twenties in good health and CMV-seronegative. CDR3 in amino acids: CASSPGQALTDTQYF. The CDR3 nucleotides read TGTGCCAGCAGCCCGGGACAGGCCCTCACAGATACGCAGTATTTT.